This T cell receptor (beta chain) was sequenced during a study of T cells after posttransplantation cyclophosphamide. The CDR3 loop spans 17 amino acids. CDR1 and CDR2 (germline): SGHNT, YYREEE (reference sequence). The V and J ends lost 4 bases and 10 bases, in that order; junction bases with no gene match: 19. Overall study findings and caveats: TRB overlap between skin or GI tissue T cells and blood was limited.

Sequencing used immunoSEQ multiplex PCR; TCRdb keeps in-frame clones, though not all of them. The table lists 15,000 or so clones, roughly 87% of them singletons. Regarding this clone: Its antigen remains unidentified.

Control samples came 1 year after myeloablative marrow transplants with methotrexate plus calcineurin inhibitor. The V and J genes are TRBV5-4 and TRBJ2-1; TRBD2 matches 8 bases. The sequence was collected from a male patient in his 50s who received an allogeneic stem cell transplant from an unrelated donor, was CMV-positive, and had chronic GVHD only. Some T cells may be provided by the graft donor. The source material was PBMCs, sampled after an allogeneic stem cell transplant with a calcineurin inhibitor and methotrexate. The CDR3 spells CASSLFFSSGGNREQFF. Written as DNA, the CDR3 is TGTGCCAGCAGCCTATTTTTTTCGAGCGGGGGAAATAGGGAGCAGTTCTTC.